These 27 T cell receptor beta chains came from one sample sequenced in a study of blood T cell repertoires in COVID-19. The assay was immunoSEQ multiplex PCR, and TCRdb's table has in-frame clones only and misses some. The sample includes approximately 250,000 clones, around 80% of them seen just once. The sequenced material came from peripheral blood. The receptors come from a human donor in a cohort sampled during active COVID-19.

This chain uses TRBV6-5 with TRBJ2-7, with D unresolved. Germline assignment: CDR1 MNHEY and CDR2 SVGAGI. V was shortened by 0 bases and J by 0 bases, with 3 bases between the two germline ends. The CDR3 length is 13 residues. The CDR3 DNA sequence: TGTGCCAGCAGTTACTCCAGCTCCTACGAGCAGTACTTC. This sequence encodes CASSYSSSYEQYF.

The V gene is TRBV28, the J gene TRBJ1-5; a possible D gene is TRBD1 (6 bases). The CDR3 loop spans 12 amino acids. Germline-derived CDR1 and CDR2 are MDHEN and SYDVKM. Trimming took off 5 bases at V and 12 bases at J, with 14 bases between the two ends. CDR3 nucleotides: TGTGCCAGCAGTCAACCGACAGGCCGCCAGCATTTT. Its protein product is CASSQPTGRQHF.

This clone was observed once. The V and J genes are TRBV19 and TRBJ1-2; D unclear. This CDR3 spans 13 amino acids. CDR1 is LNHDA and CDR2 is SQIVND in the germline V gene (reference sequence). With 5 bases removed from V and 4 bases from J, the gap between germline ends came to 11 bases. The CDR3 protein is CASSLTSLYGYTF. The CDR3 DNA reads TGTGCCAGTAGTCTGACAAGCCTCTATGGCTACACCTTC.

The chain links TRBV7-2 to TRBJ2-2; 7 nucleotides line up with TRBD1. CDR3 length: 15 amino acids. Germline CDR1 SGHTA, CDR2 FQGNSA. V shed 4 bases and J 5 bases; nucleotides not matched to a gene: 7. CDR3 in amino acids: CASSSDRVGTGELFF. CDR3 coding DNA: TGTGCCAGCAGCTCCGACAGGGTCGGGACCGGGGAGCTGTTTTTT.

This chain uses TRBV24-1 with TRBJ2-2; the D is unclear. CDR1 is KGHDR and CDR2 is SFDVKD in the germline V gene. This CDR3 comprises 17 residues. Trimming removed 2 bases from V and 0 bases from J, with 12 bases in between. CDR3 DNA: TGTGCCACCAGTGATTCGAGGTACACTTCGAACACCGGGGAGCTGTTTTTT. Translating gives CATSDSRYTSNTGELFF.

The V call is TRBV9, the J call TRBJ2-7; 12 positions agree with TRBD2. The ends lost 0 bases at V and 7 bases at J; junction bases unmatched: 2. The CDR3 loop spans 14 amino acids. Germline CDR1 SGDLS, CDR2 YYNGEE. The CDR3 DNA reads TGTGCCAGCAGCGTAGAAGGACTAGCGGGAGAGCAGTACTTC. Translated: CASSVEGLAGEQYF.

This chain links TRBV6-5 with TRBJ2-7; D is possibly TRBD1 (5 bases). Trimming shortened V by 4 bases and J by 3 bases, and 10 bases separated the two germline ends. CDR1 is MNHEY, CDR2 SVGAGI, per germline. CDR3 length: 13 residues. The CDR3 bases are TGTGCCAGCAGTTTAGGCAGGGACTACGAGCAGTACTTC. Translated, it gives CASSLGRDYEQYF.

The rearrangement uses TRBV11-3 and TRBJ2-3, with 9 bases aligning to TRBD1. CDR3 size: 16 residues. Unmatched junction bases numbered 6, after V lost 4 bases and J lost 1 base. The germline V gene has CDR1 SGHNT and CDR2 YENEEA. CDR3 coding DNA: TGTGCCAGCAGCTCATACAGGGGGCTCGGCACAGATACGCAGTATTTT. Translation: CASSSYRGLGTDTQYF.

V is TRBV10-2 and J is TRBJ1-3; the D gene is possibly TRBD1 (5 bases). Trimming removed 2 bases from V and 4 bases from J, with 12 bases in between. The CDR3 has 15 amino acids. Germline V lookup: CDR1 WSHSY, CDR2 SAAADI. CDR3 bases: TGCGCCAGCAGTGAGCAGGGTGTTGGGGGAAACACCATATATTTT. Translation gives CASSEQGVGGNTIYF.

The chain couples TRBV5-1 to TRBJ2-1; D is possibly TRBD1 (6 bases). The CDR3 is 14 amino acids. The germline CDR1 and CDR2 sequences are SGHRS and YFSETQ. V was cut by 3 bases and J by 8 bases, with 15 bases left in between. CDR3 loop: CASSSGAWVDEQFF. The CDR3 DNA reads as TGCGCCAGCAGCTCAGGGGCTTGGGTGGATGAGCAGTTCTTC.

This chain joins TRBV7-9 and TRBJ2-5; TRBD2 matches at 8 bases. The CDR3 has 14 residues. CDR1 is SEHNR, CDR2 FQNEAQ, per germline (reference sequence). Unmatched junction bases numbered 9, after V lost 8 bases and J lost 4 bases. The CDR3 nucleotides are TGTGCCAGCGGGCGAGCGGGGACTAGAGAGACCCAGTACTTC. This gives the protein CASGRAGTRETQYF.

The chain links TRBV5-1 to TRBJ2-5, with 10 bases matching TRBD2. Germline V lookup: CDR1 SGHRS, CDR2 YFSETQ. The length of the CDR3 is 16 residues. With 0 bases clipped from V and 5 bases from J, the junction kept 7 bases outside the gene matches. CDR3 bases: TGCGCCAGCAGCTTGGAGGCTAGCGGGAGCCGGGAGACCCAGTACTTC. Amino acids: CASSLEASGSRETQYF.

The chain has TRBV5-8 and TRBJ1-1, with unresolved D. CDR1 SGHTS and CDR2 YDEGEE come from the germline V gene. This CDR3 is built from 18 residues. Trimming took off 0 bases at V and 1 base at J, with 19 bases between the two ends. The CDR3: CASSLGLLITRENTEAFF. In DNA form, the CDR3 reads TGTGCCAGCAGCTTGGGATTACTAATCACCCGCGAGAACACTGAAGCTTTCTTT.

The CDR3 DNA reads as TGTGCCAGCAGCATTAGGAGTGGCTACACCTTC. It encodes CASSIRSGYTF. The chain joins TRBV7-8 to TRBJ1-2; no definite D call. The CDR3 has 11 residues. With 5 bases removed from V and 7 bases from J, the gap between germline ends came to 8 bases. Germline V gene sequence: CDR1 SGHVS, CDR2 FQNEAQ.

This sequence joins TRBV14 and TRBJ2-7; D unresolved. V lost 4 bases and J lost 3, with 16 bases in between. This CDR3 has 15 amino acids. Looked up from germline, CDR1 is SGHDN and CDR2 is FVKESK. The CDR3: CASSPLEVRGYEQYF. The CDR3 DNA sequence: TGTGCCAGCAGCCCCCTCGAGGTTCGAGGCTACGAGCAGTACTTC.

The chain is built from TRBV28 and TRBJ1-3; tentatively, D is TRBD1 (5 bases). The CDR3 loop spans 16 amino acids. V lost 3 bases and J lost 2, with 14 bases in between. Germline CDR1 reads MDHEN; CDR2 reads SYDVKM. The CDR3 coding sequence is TGTGCCAGCAGTTTTACAGGTCCTATAGCTGGAAACACCATATATTTT. Translating it yields CASSFTGPIAGNTIYF.

The rearrangement joins TRBV4-2 to TRBJ2-2; TRBD2 matches at 14 bases. Per germline, CDR1 LGHNA and CDR2 YNFKEQ. The CDR3 runs to 17 residues. With V trimmed by 4 bases and J by 7 bases, 8 bases remained unmatched. Here the CDR3 DNA reads TGTGCCAGCAGCCGCCTGACTAGCGGGGGGGCAAACGGGGAGCTGTTTTTT. Protein sequence: CASSRLTSGGANGELFF.

The gene calls are TRBV15 and TRBJ1-2; D unresolved. The CDR3 is made up of 14 amino acids. V dropped 2 bases and J dropped 3 bases, with 10 bases sitting between them. Germline CDR1 is LNHNV and CDR2 is YYDKDF (reference sequence). The CDR3 loop is CATSRIAMDYGYTF. CDR3 DNA sequence: TGTGCCACCAGCAGAATTGCGATGGACTATGGCTACACCTTC.

This chain connects TRBV5-6 to TRBJ2-5; TRBD1 agrees at 7 bases. Germline V CDR1 and CDR2: SGHDT, YYEEEE. Germline trimming cut 3 bases from V and 3 bases from J; bases unmatched to any gene: 5. The CDR3 runs to 14 residues. The CDR3 DNA is TGTGCCAGCAGCTGGGGGCAGGGGGAAGAGACCCAGTACTTC. Its translation is CASSWGQGEETQYF.

The V call is TRBV19, the J call TRBJ2-4, with 8 bases aligning to TRBD1. Unmatched junction bases numbered 6, after V lost 6 bases and J lost 5 bases. This CDR3 contains 14 residues. CDR1 and CDR2 (germline): LNHDA, SQIVND (reference sequence). Here the CDR3 DNA reads TGTGCCAGTAGCCAGGACAGGGCCCAAAACATTCAGTACTTC. Translated: CASSQDRAQNIQYF.

This clone was counted a single time. In nucleotides, the CDR3 is TGTGCCTGGAGTGTTGGGAGTGGTGAAAAACTGTTTTTT. Translated, it gives CAWSVGSGEKLFF. The chain couples TRBV30 to TRBJ1-4, with unresolved D. The CDR3 is 13 amino acids. Per the germline V gene, CDR1 is GTSNPN and CDR2 is SVGIG (reference sequence). Trimming took off 0 bases at V and 7 bases at J, with 9 bases between the two ends. Looking up the rest from reference TRBV30 and TRBJ1-4 gives the full variable domain: SQTIHQWPATLVQPVGSPLSLECTVEGTSNPNLYWYRQAAGRGLQLLFYSVGIGQISSEVPQNLSASRPQDRQFILSSKKLLLSDSGFYLCAWSVGSGEKLFFGSGTQLSVL.

The chain is built from TRBV15 and TRBJ2-3; D is perhaps TRBD2 (5 bases). Per germline, CDR1 LNHNV and CDR2 YYDKDF (reference sequence). The CDR3 sequence is 13 residues long. Trimming took 0 bases from V and 14 from J, leaving 15 bases between them. The CDR3 here is CATSRDPLVVAYF. For the CDR3, the DNA is TGTGCCACCAGCAGAGATCCACTAGTTGTAGCGTATTTT. Full variable domain (missing parts from reference TRBV15 and TRBJ2-3): DAMVIQNPRYQVTQFGKPVTLSCSQTLNHNVMYWYQQKSSQAPKLLFHYYDKDFNNEADTPDNFQSRRPNTSFCFLDIRSPGLGDTAMYLCATSRDPLVVAYFGPGTRLTVL.

The V gene is TRBV7-2, the J gene TRBJ2-7, with TRBD2 identical over 12 bases. This CDR3 has 15 amino acids. The V gene's germline CDR1 is SGHTA and CDR2 FQGNSA. Trimming cost V 1 base and J 5 bases; bases outside gene matches: 3. The CDR3 region is CASSLDRLAGDEQYF. Written as DNA, the CDR3 is TGTGCCAGCAGCTTAGATCGACTAGCGGGGGACGAGCAGTACTTC.

The chain is built from TRBV24-1 and TRBJ2-1; 9 bases map to TRBD2. The CDR3 is 14 amino acids. The V and J ends lost 9 bases and 7 bases, in that order; junction bases with no gene match: 9. CDR1 is KGHDR, CDR2 SFDVKD, per germline. CDR3 residues: CATRASGTENEQFF. CDR3 bases: TGTGCCACCCGAGCTAGCGGGACTGAAAATGAGCAGTTCTTC.

The chain recombines TRBV10-3 with TRBJ1-1; TRBD1 matches at 7 bases. This CDR3 region has 15 residues. In germline, CDR1 is ENHRY, CDR2 SYGVKD. V was clipped by 3 bases and J by 2 bases; unmatched bases: 6. The CDR3 loop is CAISDLTGKNTEAFF. The CDR3 DNA sequence: TGTGCCATCAGTGATCTGACAGGGAAAAACACTGAAGCTTTCTTT.

The chain couples TRBV6-6 to TRBJ2-7, with TRBD1 matching over 9 bases. Germline-derived CDR1 and CDR2 are MNHNY and SVGAGI (reference sequence). The CDR3 is 12 amino acids. With 6 bases clipped from V and 7 bases from J, the junction kept 4 bases outside the gene matches. This chain's CDR3 is CASRQGAVEQYF. The CDR3 nucleotides are TGTGCCAGCAGACAGGGGGCGGTGGAGCAGTACTTC.

CDR3 nucleotide sequence: TGTGCCAGCAGTCTCCAACAGGGGGACGAGCAGTACTTC. As protein: CASSLQQGDEQYF. This chain connects TRBV12-3 or TRBV12-4 to TRBJ2-7; TRBD1 aligns across 8 bases. There are 13 residues in the CDR3. V shed 5 bases and J 5 bases; nucleotides not matched to a gene: 5.